This T cell receptor (beta chain) was identified in a study of blood T cell repertoires in COVID-19. Background on the study: COVID-19 samples collected from the United States, Italy and Spain covered acute and convalescent phases.

Seattle's cohort entered during active infection and was followed longitudinally. Trimming stripped 3 bases from V and 10 bases from J, with 19 bases between. Germline CDR1 reads SGHAT; CDR2 reads FQNNGV. The CDR3 has 16 amino acids. As handled by the study authors: For nucleated cells, counts were estimated from reference gene primer amplification. Assay: immunoSEQ multiplex PCR; the TCRdb copy retains only in-frame clones and omits some. That table is the source of V, J and clone size, and D and trimming were worked out from the DNA. The sample consists of some 180,000 clones, roughly 84% of them appearing once.

The chain carries TRBV11-2 and TRBJ1-6; possible D gene TRBD1, 5 bases. This clonotype originated in a middle-aged woman with COVID-19, enrolled during active disease. The sequenced material came from peripheral blood. The chain's CDR3 is CASSFEASRQGSPLHF. CDR3 DNA sequence: TGTGCCAGCAGCTTTGAGGCCTCACGGCAGGGATCACCCCTCCACTTT.